This TCR beta chain was sequenced during a study of blood T cell repertoires in COVID-19. Turning to the study itself: Acute-phase and convalescent COVID-19 samples originated in the United States, Italy and Spain. T cells, B-cell-depleted T cells, or PBMCs supplied cDNA or gDNA.

Original processing methods: Reference gene primers were amplified, and this amplification served to estimate nucleated cell counts. The method was immunoSEQ multiplex PCR; TCRdb's version includes in-frame clones alone and lacks a portion of them. D and trimming come from the DNA, and the V and J calls and clone size come from that table. The sample lists around 80,000 clones, 70% to 80% occurring once. Germline assignment: CDR1 MNHEY and CDR2 SMNVEV (reference sequence). After removal of 2 bases from V and 1 base from J, the junction contained 10 bases not matched to a gene. CDR3 length: 18 residues.

This TCR derives from a man aged 45-65 years with active or convalescent COVID-19. The chain couples TRBV27 to TRBJ1-5, with 8 bases aligning to TRBD1. Sequences were obtained from peripheral blood. The DNA of the CDR3 is TGTGCCAGCAGTTTACGAGGACAGGGTAGCCGGAGCAATCAGCCCCAGCATTTT. As protein: CASSLRGQGSRSNQPQHF.